A single T cell receptor beta chain is shown here with its context. CDR3 length: 15 residues. Unmatched junction bases numbered 6, after V lost 4 bases and J lost 4 bases. CDR1 and CDR2 from the germline V gene are SNHLY and FYNNEI. Sequenced by immunoSEQ multiplex PCR; TCRdb stores in-frame clones only, minus some. There are 150,000 to 200,000 clones in the sample; roughly 92% occur only once, and approximately 2.3% lies in the top ten. The data were taken from a study of T cell responses to AZD1222 COVID-19 vaccine. V is TRBV2 and J is TRBJ2-2; 7 bases align to TRBD1. Specimen: peripheral blood, collected on day 0 of AZD1222 vaccination. This clonotype was sampled from an adult in good health. CDR3 protein: CASSGQGSATGELFF. The CDR3 DNA is TGTGCCAGCAGTGGACAGGGCTCAGCCACCGGGGAGCTGTTTTTT.